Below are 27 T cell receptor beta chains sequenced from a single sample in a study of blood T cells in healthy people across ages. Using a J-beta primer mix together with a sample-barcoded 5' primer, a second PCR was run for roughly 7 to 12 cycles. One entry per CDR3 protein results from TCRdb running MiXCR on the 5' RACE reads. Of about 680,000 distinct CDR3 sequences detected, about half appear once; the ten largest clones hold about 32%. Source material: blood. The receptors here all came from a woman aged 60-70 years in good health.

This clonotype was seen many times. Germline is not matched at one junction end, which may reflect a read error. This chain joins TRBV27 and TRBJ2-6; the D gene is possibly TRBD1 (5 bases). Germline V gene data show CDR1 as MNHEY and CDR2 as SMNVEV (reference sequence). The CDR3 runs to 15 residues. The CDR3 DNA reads TGCGCCAGCAGCTTGGAAGGGGCTGGGGCCAACGTCCTGACTTTC. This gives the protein CASSLEGAGANVLTF.

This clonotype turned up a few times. DNA for the CDR3: TGTGCCATCAGTCGATCGGGACAGAACACAGATACGCAGTATTTT. Residues: CAISRSGQNTDTQYF. The V and J genes are TRBV10-3 and TRBJ2-3, with 7 bases aligning to TRBD1. CDR1 and CDR2 (germline): ENHRY, SYGVKD. Trimming took 5 bases from V and 2 from J; bases not matched to a gene: 7. The CDR3 sequence is 15 residues long.

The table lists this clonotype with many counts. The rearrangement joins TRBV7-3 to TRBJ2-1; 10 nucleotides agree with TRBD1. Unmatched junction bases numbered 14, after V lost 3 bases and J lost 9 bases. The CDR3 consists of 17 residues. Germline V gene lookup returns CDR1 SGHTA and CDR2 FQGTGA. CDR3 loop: CASSLTGGPGLVPEQFF. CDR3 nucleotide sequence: TGTGCCAGCAGCTTGACAGGGGGCCCGGGACTAGTTCCTGAGCAGTTCTTC.

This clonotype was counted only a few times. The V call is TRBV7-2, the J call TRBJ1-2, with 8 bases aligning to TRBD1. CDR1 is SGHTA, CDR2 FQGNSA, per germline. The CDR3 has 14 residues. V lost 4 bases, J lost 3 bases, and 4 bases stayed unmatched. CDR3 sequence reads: CASSSSGGDYGYTF. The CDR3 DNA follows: TGTGCCAGCAGCTCATCAGGGGGCGACTATGGCTACACCTTC.

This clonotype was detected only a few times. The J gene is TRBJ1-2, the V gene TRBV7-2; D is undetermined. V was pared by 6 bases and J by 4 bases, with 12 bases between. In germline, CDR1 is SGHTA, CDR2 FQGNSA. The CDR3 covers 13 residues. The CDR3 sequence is CASSPMGAYGYTF. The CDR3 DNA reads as TGTGCCAGCAGTCCGATGGGTGCCTATGGCTACACCTTC.

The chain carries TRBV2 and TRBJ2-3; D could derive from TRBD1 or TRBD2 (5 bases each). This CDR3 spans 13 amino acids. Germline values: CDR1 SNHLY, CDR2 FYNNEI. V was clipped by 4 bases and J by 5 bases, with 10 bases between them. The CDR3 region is CASSGGVGDTQYF. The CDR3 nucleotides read TGTGCCAGCAGTGGAGGGGTTGGAGATACGCAGTATTTT.

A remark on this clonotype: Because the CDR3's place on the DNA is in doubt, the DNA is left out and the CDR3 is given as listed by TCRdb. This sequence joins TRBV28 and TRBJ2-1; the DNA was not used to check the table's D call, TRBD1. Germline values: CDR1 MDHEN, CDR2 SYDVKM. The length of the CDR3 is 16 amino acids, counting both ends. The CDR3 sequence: CASSSSGGAYYNEQFF.

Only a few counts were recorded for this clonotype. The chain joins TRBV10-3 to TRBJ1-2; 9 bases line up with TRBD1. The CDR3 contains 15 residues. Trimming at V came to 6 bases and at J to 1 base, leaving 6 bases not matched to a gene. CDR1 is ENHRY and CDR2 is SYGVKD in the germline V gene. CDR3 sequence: CAISGTGIINYGYTF. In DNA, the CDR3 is TGTGCCATCAGCGGGACAGGGATTATTAACTATGGCTACACCTTC.

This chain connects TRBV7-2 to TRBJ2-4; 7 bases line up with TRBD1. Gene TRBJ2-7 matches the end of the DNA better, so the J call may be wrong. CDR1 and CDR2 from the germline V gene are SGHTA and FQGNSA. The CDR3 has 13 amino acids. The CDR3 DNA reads TGTGCCAGCAGCCAGGGACAGAACTACGAGCAGTACTTC. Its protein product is CASSQGQNYEQYF.

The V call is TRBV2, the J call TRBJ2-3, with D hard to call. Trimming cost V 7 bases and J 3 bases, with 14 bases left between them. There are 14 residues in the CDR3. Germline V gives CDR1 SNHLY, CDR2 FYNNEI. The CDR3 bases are TGTGCCAGCACCGTAAGCCTTCCAACAGATACGCAGTATTTT. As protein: CASTVSLPTDTQYF.

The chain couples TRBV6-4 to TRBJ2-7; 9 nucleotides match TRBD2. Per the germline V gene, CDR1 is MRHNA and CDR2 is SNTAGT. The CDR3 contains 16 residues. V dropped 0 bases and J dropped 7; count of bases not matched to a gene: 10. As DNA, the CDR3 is TGTGCCAGCAGTGACTCCTGGACTAGCGCGAACAATGAGCAGTACTTC. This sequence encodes CASSDSWTSANNEQYF.

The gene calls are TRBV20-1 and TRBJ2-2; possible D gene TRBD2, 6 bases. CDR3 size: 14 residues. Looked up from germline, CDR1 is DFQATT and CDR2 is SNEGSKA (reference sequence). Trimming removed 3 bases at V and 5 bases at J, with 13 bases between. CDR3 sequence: CSASRGLKTGELFF. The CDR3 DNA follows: TGCAGTGCTAGTAGGGGACTGAAAACCGGGGAGCTGTTTTTT.

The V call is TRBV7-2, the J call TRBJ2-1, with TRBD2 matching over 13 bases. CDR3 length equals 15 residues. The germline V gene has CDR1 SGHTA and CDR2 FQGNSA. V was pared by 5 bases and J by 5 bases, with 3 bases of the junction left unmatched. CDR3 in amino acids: CASSGTSGKNNEQFF. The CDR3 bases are TGTGCCAGCAGCGGGACTAGCGGGAAGAACAATGAGCAGTTCTTC.

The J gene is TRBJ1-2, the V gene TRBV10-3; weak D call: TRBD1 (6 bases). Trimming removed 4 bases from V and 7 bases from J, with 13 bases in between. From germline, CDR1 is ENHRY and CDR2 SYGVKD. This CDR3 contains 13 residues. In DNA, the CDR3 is TGTGCCATCAGTGGTAACAGGGAGGCTGGCTACACCTTC. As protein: CAISGNREAGYTF.

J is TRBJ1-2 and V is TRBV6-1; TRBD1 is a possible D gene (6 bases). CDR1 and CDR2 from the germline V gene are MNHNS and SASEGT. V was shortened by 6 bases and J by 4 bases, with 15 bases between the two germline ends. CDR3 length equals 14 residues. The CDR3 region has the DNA TGTGCCAGCAGAAGACAGGCCGAGGGCTATGGCTACACCTTC. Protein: CASRRQAEGYGYTF.

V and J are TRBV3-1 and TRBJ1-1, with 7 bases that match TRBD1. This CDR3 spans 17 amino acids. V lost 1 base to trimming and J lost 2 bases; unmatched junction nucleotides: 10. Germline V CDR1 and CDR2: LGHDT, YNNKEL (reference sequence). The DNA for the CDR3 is TGTGCCAGCAGCCAAGCCGGGACAGCGGTAAAAAACACTGAAGCTTTCTTT. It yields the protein CASSQAGTAVKNTEAFF. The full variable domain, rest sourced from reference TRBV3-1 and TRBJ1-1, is DTAVSQTPKYLVTQMGNDKSIKCEQNLGHDTMYWYKQDSKKFLKIMFSYNNKELIINETVPNRFSPKSPDKAHLNLHINSLELGDSAVYFCASSQAGTAVKNTEAFFGQGTRLTVV.

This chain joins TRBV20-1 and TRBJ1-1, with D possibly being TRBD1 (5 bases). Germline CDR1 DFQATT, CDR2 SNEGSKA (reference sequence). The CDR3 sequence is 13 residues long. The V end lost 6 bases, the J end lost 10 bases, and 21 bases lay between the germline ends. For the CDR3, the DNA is TGCAGTGCAGCGATGGTGGCAGGGCCAATAGCTTTCTTT. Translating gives CSAAMVAGPIAFF.

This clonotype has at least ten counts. As DNA, the CDR3 is TGCAGCGGGGGTCTGCTCGAGACCCAGTACTTC. This codes for CSGGLLETQYF. This chain joins TRBV20-1 and TRBJ2-5, with D possibly being TRBD2 (6 bases). CDR1 DFQATT and CDR2 SNEGSKA come from the germline V gene (reference sequence). The CDR3 extends over 11 amino acids.

The DNA for the CDR3 is TGCGCCAGCAGCTTGAACGGCTACGATGAGCAGTACTTC. Translation: CASSLNGYDEQYF. The chain uses TRBV5-1 and TRBJ2-5, with D unresolved. The CDR3 is 13 amino acids. V lost 1 base, J lost 11 bases, and 15 bases lay in between. From germline, CDR1 is SGHRS and CDR2 YFSETQ. The full variable domain, with the rest looked up from reference TRBV5-1 and TRBJ2-5, is KAGVTQTPRYLIKTRGQQVTLSCSPISGHRSVSWYQQTPGQGLQFLFEYFSETQRNKGNFPGRFSGRQFSNSRSEMNVSTLELGDSALYLCASSLNGYDEQYFGPGTRLLVL.

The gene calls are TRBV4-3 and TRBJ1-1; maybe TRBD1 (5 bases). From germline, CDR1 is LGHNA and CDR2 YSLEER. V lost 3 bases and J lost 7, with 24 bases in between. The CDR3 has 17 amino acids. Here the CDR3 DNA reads TGCGCCAGCAGCCAGGGAGGATCGGGGGTTGTAACGGGTGAAGCTTTCTTT. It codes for CASSQGGSGVVTGEAFF.

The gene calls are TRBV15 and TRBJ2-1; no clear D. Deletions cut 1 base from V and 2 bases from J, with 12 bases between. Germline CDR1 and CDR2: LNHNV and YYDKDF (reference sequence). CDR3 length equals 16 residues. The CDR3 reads CATSRAPRGTYNEQFF. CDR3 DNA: TGTGCCACCAGCAGAGCTCCGAGAGGCACCTACAATGAGCAGTTCTTC.

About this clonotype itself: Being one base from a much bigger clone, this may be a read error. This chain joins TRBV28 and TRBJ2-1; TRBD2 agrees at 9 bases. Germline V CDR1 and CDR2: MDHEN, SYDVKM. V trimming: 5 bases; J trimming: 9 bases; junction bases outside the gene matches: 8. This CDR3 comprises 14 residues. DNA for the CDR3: TGTGCCAGCAGTGTAGGGGGACTAGCCGCTGAGCAGTTCTTC. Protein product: CASSVGGLAAEQFF.

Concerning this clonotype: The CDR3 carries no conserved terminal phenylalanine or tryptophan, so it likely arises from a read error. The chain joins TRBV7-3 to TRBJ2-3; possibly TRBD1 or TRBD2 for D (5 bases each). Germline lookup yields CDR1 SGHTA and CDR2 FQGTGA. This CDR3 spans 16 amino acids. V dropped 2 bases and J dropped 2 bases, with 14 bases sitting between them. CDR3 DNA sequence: TGTGCCAGCAGCTTACGGGGCGGGCGAATCACAGATACGCAGTATTTG. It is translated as CASSLRGGRITDTQYL.

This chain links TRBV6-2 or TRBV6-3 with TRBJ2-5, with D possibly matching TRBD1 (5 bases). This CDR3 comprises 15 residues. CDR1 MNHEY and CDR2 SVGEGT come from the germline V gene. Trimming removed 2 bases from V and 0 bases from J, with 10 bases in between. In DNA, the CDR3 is TGTGCCAGCAGTTACAGTGGGGCAGACCAAGAGACCCAGTACTTC. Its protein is CASSYSGADQETQYF.

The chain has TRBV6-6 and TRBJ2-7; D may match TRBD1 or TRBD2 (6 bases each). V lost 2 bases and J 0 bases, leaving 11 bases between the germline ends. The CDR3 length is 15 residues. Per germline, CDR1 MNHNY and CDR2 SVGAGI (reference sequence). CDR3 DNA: TGTGCCAGCAGTTACAAAGGGGGGCCCTCCTACGAGCAGTACTTC. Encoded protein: CASSYKGGPSYEQYF.

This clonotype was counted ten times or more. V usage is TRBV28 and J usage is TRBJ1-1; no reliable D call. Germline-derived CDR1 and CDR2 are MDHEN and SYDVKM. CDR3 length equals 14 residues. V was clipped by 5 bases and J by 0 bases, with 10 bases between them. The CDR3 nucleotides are TGTGCCAGCAGTCTAATTAAAGTGAACACTGAAGCTTTCTTT. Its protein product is CASSLIKVNTEAFF.

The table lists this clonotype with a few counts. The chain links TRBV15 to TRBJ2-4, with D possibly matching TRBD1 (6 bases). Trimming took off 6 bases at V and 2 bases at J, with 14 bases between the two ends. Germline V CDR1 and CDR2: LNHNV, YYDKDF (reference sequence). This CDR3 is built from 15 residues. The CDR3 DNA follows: TGTGCCACCAGTTTCACTCAGGGGACCAAAAACATTCAGTACTTC. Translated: CATSFTQGTKNIQYF.